One and the same sample provided the 29 T cell receptor beta chains below, sequenced in a study of blood T cells in healthy people across ages. Sample-barcoded 5' priming and a J-beta primer mix drove a second PCR of roughly 6 to 12 cycles. MiXCR was run by TCRdb on the 5' RACE reads, yielding one entry per CDR3 protein. The sample includes fewer than 800,000 distinct CDR3 sequences, 32% seen only once; the top ten take 15% to 19%. Sequencing was carried out using blood. All receptors derive from a woman at least 80 years old in good health.

This clonotype has at least ten counts. The chain carries TRBV4-2 and TRBJ2-7, with a possible D match to TRBD2 (5 bases). V lost 0 bases to trimming and J lost 2 bases, with 11 bases between them. The CDR3 loop spans 15 amino acids. Germline V gene sequence: CDR1 LGHNA, CDR2 YNFKEQ. CDR3 sequence reads: CASSQDGSSTYEQYF. The DNA for the CDR3 is TGTGCCAGCAGCCAAGATGGGAGTAGCACCTACGAGCAGTACTTC.

As regards this clonotype: Given the absence of the conserved phenylalanine or tryptophan at the CDR3 end, a read error is likely. The V gene is TRBV3-1, the J gene TRBJ2-5, with D hard to call. Germline V gives CDR1 LGHDT, CDR2 YNNKEL (reference sequence). Between the trimmed V and J ends, which lost 1 base and 9 bases, there was a span of 9 bases. The CDR3 is 12 residues long. CDR3 in DNA: TGTGCCAGCAGCCAAGCGAGTCAGGCCCAGTACTGC. Translation gives CASSQASQAQYC.

About this clonotype: One junction end does not reproduce the germline sequence, and a read error may be involved. The gene calls are TRBV12-3 or TRBV12-4 and TRBJ2-3; 8 nucleotides line up with TRBD2. The CDR3 is 11 amino acids. The CDR3 DNA is TGTGCCAGCAGACGGACCGTGACTAGCGATTTT. As protein: CASRRTVTSDF.

In this sample, this clonotype turned up many times. V and J are TRBV20-1 and TRBJ2-7, with 8 bases fitting TRBD1. Trimming at V came to 7 bases and at J to 4 bases, leaving 6 bases not matched to a gene. CDR3 length equals 12 residues. Germline V gene sequence: CDR1 DFQATT, CDR2 SNEGSKA (reference sequence). CDR3 nucleotide sequence: TGCAGTGTGACAGGGGACCTTTACGAGCAGTACTTC. Its protein product is CSVTGDLYEQYF.

This clonotype is medium-sized in the sample. At one end the junction does not follow the germline gene, possibly because of a read error. This chain joins TRBV5-1 and TRBJ2-1; D may be TRBD2 (5 bases). The length of the CDR3 is 12 residues. The germline V gene has CDR1 SGHRS and CDR2 YFSETQ. CDR3: CASSLAYNEQFF. The CDR3 DNA reads as TGTGCCAGCAGCTTAGCGTACAATGAGCAGTTCTTC. The variable domain in full, completed from reference TRBV5-1 and TRBJ2-1, reads KAGVTQTPRYLIKTRGQQVTLSCSPISGHRSVSWYQQTPGQGLQFLFEYFSETQRNKGNFPGRFSGRQFSNSRSEMNVSTLELGDSALYLCASSLAYNEQFFGPGTRLTVL.

This clonotype has ten or more counts. CDR3 protein: CASSQGAGVHNEQFF. The CDR3 nucleotides read TGCGCCAGCAGCCAAGGGGCGGGGGTCCACAATGAGCAGTTCTTC. The V and J genes are TRBV4-3 and TRBJ2-1, with TRBD2 identical over 7 bases. With V trimmed by 1 base and J by 5 bases, 5 bases remained unmatched. Germline V lookup: CDR1 LGHNA, CDR2 YSLEER. The CDR3 runs to 15 residues.

This clonotype has a handful of counts. A much larger clone is a single base away; this may be a read error. The CDR3, as DNA: TGTGCCAGCAGCCAGCGGCGGGCTTACAATGAGCAGTACTTC. This encodes CASSQRRAYNEQYF. V gene TRBV3-1 combines with J gene TRBJ2-4; weak D call: TRBD2 (5 bases). CDR1 and CDR2 (germline): LGHDT, YNNKEL (reference sequence). The ends were cut back, 3 bases at V and 13 bases at J, with 19 bases in the middle. The CDR3 loop spans 14 amino acids.

Worth noting for this clonotype: This clone may be a read error of a much larger clone one base away. This rearrangement joins TRBV2 to TRBJ2-3; unclear D gene. With 8 bases removed from V and 1 base from J, the gap between germline ends came to 10 bases. Germline V gene sequence: CDR1 SNHLY, CDR2 FYNNEI. CDR3 length: 13 residues. The CDR3 is CASGNGGTDTQYF. CDR3 sequence (DNA): TGTGCCAGCGGTAACGGCGGCACAGATACGCAGTATTTT.

This clonotype was detected many times. The CDR3 spells CASSLSGSGGREQFF. The CDR3 coding sequence is TGTGCCAGCAGCTTAAGCGGGTCGGGGGGACGGGAGCAGTTCTTC. V gene TRBV7-2 combines with J gene TRBJ2-1; 7 bases match TRBD2. The V gene's germline CDR1 is SGHTA and CDR2 FQGNSA. The CDR3 sequence is 15 residues long. V dropped 2 bases and J dropped 10; count of bases not matched to a gene: 11.

This clonotype was seen a handful of times. This sequence joins TRBV29-1 and TRBJ2-5; 11 bases line up with TRBD2. The closer fit of TRBJ2-7 to the DNA end suggests the J call may be wrong. The CDR3 covers 13 residues. Germline CDR1 is SQVTM and CDR2 is ANQGSEA. The CDR3 DNA sequence: TGCAGCGTGGGTAGCGGGAGGGTCAACGAGCAGTACTTC. Its protein product is CSVGSGRVNEQYF.

This chain connects TRBV7-2 to TRBJ2-2; the D gene is possibly TRBD2 (6 bases). Germline values: CDR1 SGHTA, CDR2 FQGNSA. This CDR3 is 11 amino acids long. V lost 3 bases and J 13 bases, leaving 9 bases between the germline ends. The CDR3 sequence is CASSLAGRLFF. DNA for the CDR3: TGTGCCAGCAGCTTGGCGGGACGGCTGTTTTTT.

The chain employs TRBV7-8 and TRBJ2-7, with TRBD2 matching over 8 bases. This CDR3 is built from 15 residues. Germline V gives CDR1 SGHVS, CDR2 FQNEAQ. The V segment lost 1 base and the J segment 6 bases; nucleotides outside the gene matches: 8. CDR3 amino acids: CASSLGPTGGPEQYF. The CDR3 coding sequence is TGTGCCAGCAGCTTAGGCCCAACGGGGGGGCCCGAGCAGTACTTC.

Ten or more counts support this clonotype. This chain uses TRBV20-1 with TRBJ1-2, with TRBD1 matching 7 bases. With V trimmed by 3 bases and J by 4 bases, 14 bases remained unmatched. This CDR3 has 16 residues. Germline loops: CDR1 DFQATT, CDR2 SNEGSKA (reference sequence). This chain's CDR3 is CSAREVGQLAPYGYTF. As DNA, the CDR3 is TGCAGTGCTAGGGAAGTGGGACAGTTGGCCCCCTATGGCTACACCTTC.

The table lists this clonotype with many counts. This chain links TRBV7-9 with TRBJ2-7; D is uncertain. CDR1 and CDR2 (germline): SEHNR, FQNEAQ (reference sequence). This CDR3 is built from 12 residues. The V gene lost 5 bases and the J gene lost 6 bases, with 11 bases spanning the gap. Here the CDR3 DNA reads TGTGCCAGCAGCCAGGAGAGCGTCGAGCAGTACTTC. It codes for CASSQESVEQYF.

The V call is TRBV7-2, the J call TRBJ1-2, with 7 bases that match TRBD1. The germline V gene encodes CDR1 SGHTA and CDR2 FQGNSA. The ends lost 5 bases at V and 9 bases at J; junction bases unmatched: 18. The CDR3 runs to 16 residues. CDR3 sequence reads: CASSPTGTPGLGSYTF. The DNA for the CDR3 is TGTGCCAGCAGCCCGACAGGGACCCCGGGCCTGGGAAGCTACACCTTC.

Note on this clonotype: This may come from a read error, since a much larger clone is one base off. The chain has TRBV15 and TRBJ2-5; TRBD2 agrees at 9 bases. Per germline, CDR1 LNHNV and CDR2 YYDKDF (reference sequence). The CDR3 covers 17 residues. CDR3 residues: CTTSRDWASGAVETQYF. Written as DNA, the CDR3 is TGTACCACCAGCAGAGATTGGGCTAGCGGGGCGGTCGAGACCCAGTACTTC.

In the case of this clonotype: A much larger clone lies one base from this, so it may be a read error. V is TRBV12-3 or TRBV12-4 and J is TRBJ1-4; 7 positions agree with TRBD1. V was pared by 3 bases and J by 13 bases, with 14 bases of the junction left unmatched. The CDR3 consists of 15 residues. CDR3 sequence reads: CASSFPSAGGFRLFF. The CDR3 DNA reads TGTGCCAGCAGTTTCCCATCGGCAGGGGGTTTTCGACTGTTTTTT.

The CDR3: CASSQVLGSQETQYF. CDR3 DNA sequence: TGTGCCAGCAGCCAAGTCCTGGGCTCTCAAGAGACCCAGTACTTC. The V and J genes are TRBV3-1 and TRBJ2-5, with D unclear. CDR1 and CDR2 (germline): LGHDT, YNNKEL (reference sequence). Trimming took 1 base from V and 2 from J, leaving 11 bases between them. There are 15 residues in the CDR3.

Note on this clonotype: A much larger clone differs by one base, so this may be a read error. V and J are TRBV7-8 and TRBJ2-7; tentatively, D is TRBD2 (6 bases). The DNA end favors TRBJ2-5, so the J call may be wrong. The CDR3 is 16 residues long. CDR1 and CDR2 (germline): SGHVS, FQNEAQ. DNA of the CDR3: TGTGCCAGCAGCTTCCTGGTTGGGCGGGGTGGTGAGACCCAGTACTTC. Translated: CASSFLVGRGGETQYF.

This clonotype was detected ten times or more. V usage is TRBV4-2 and J usage is TRBJ2-7; no reliable D call. The V and J ends lost 4 bases and 1 base respectively, with 17 bases between them. Looked up from germline, CDR1 is LGHNA and CDR2 is YNFKEQ. This CDR3 has 16 residues. CDR3 nucleotides: TGTGCCAGCAGCCCCTCGGAGACGTTGTTTTCCTACGAGCAGTACTTC. Residues: CASSPSETLFSYEQYF.

This clonotype was picked up many times. This sequence joins TRBV5-1 and TRBJ2-7; a weak D match, TRBD1 (6 bases). Germline values: CDR1 SGHRS, CDR2 YFSETQ. Trimming took 8 bases from V and 2 from J, leaving 14 bases between them. The CDR3 is 13 amino acids. The CDR3 DNA follows: TGCGCCAGTGCTAGAGACAGGACCTACGAGCAGTACTTC. Translated: CASARDRTYEQYF. The variable domain in full, completed from reference TRBV5-1 and TRBJ2-7, reads KAGVTQTPRYLIKTRGQQVTLSCSPISGHRSVSWYQQTPGQGLQFLFEYFSETQRNKGNFPGRFSGRQFSNSRSEMNVSTLELGDSALYLCASARDRTYEQYFGPGTRLTVT.

The chain joins TRBV28 to TRBJ2-7; D gene uncertain. The CDR3 runs to 16 residues. Per the germline V gene, CDR1 is MDHEN and CDR2 is SYDVKM. V was shortened by 2 bases and J by 0 bases, with 14 bases between the two germline ends. CDR3 protein: CASSLGPRSSSYEQYF. DNA of the CDR3: TGTGCCAGCAGTTTAGGGCCGCGGTCCAGCTCCTACGAGCAGTACTTC.

About this clonotype: Without the conserved terminal phenylalanine or tryptophan, this CDR3 likely stems from a read error. The chain has TRBV2 and TRBJ2-3; D may be TRBD1 (8 bases). Germline loops: CDR1 SNHLY, CDR2 FYNNEI. This CDR3 comprises 15 residues. Trimming stripped 6 bases from V and 3 bases from J, with 16 bases between. CDR3 region: CASSTGQGGTDTQYS. For the CDR3, the DNA is TGTGCCAGCAGCACCGGACAGGGAGGGACAGATACGCAGTATTCT.

With regard to this clonotype: A read error may be the cause here, since a much bigger clone is one base away. The chain employs TRBV20-1 and TRBJ2-5, with D tentatively TRBD2 (6 bases). Germline V CDR1 and CDR2: DFQATT, SNEGSKA (reference sequence). The CDR3 length is 12 residues. Deletions cut 3 bases from V and 11 bases from J, with 16 bases between. CDR3 residues: CSASPGVEEQYF. The CDR3 DNA sequence: TGCAGTGCTAGTCCGGGAGTTGAGGAGCAGTACTTC.

This clonotype has ten or more counts. This rearrangement joins TRBV20-1 to TRBJ2-7, with 7 bases aligning to TRBD2. Germline CDR1 reads DFQATT; CDR2 reads SNEGSKA (reference sequence). With 3 bases clipped from V and 2 bases from J, the junction kept 13 bases outside the gene matches. This CDR3 spans 16 amino acids. The CDR3 DNA follows: TGCAGTGCTAGGGATGTACGGGGGGTGCGCACCTACGAGCAGTACTTC. Amino acids: CSARDVRGVRTYEQYF.

At least ten counts were recorded for this clonotype. This sequence joins TRBV20-1 and TRBJ2-7, with D possibly TRBD2 on 6 matching bases. The length of the CDR3 is 14 residues. Deletions cut 6 bases from V and 1 base from J, with 16 bases between. CDR1 is DFQATT and CDR2 is SNEGSKA in the germline V gene (reference sequence). CDR3 nucleotide sequence: TGCAGTGCGGACGGGGGACTCCAGTCCTACGAGCAGTACTTC. It translates to CSADGGLQSYEQYF.

This clonotype was detected many times. The V call is TRBV20-1, the J call TRBJ1-6; D perhaps matches TRBD1 (6 bases). The CDR3 loop spans 15 amino acids. The V gene lost 1 base and the J gene lost 10 bases, with 17 bases spanning the gap. Looked up from germline, CDR1 is DFQATT and CDR2 is SNEGSKA (reference sequence). The CDR3 sequence is CSARVRGDRRSPLHF. The CDR3 bases are TGCAGTGCTAGAGTAAGGGGGGATCGGAGATCACCCCTCCACTTT.

This clonotype was seen repeatedly, ten times or more. The chain recombines TRBV20-1 with TRBJ2-5, with TRBD2 identical over 9 bases. The junction had 6 bases not matched to a gene; V was cut back by 2 bases and J by 2 bases. The CDR3 extends over 15 amino acids. CDR1 and CDR2 from the germline V gene are DFQATT and SNEGSKA (reference sequence). CDR3 nucleotides: TGCAGTGCTAGACCCGTTACTAGCGGGCAAGAGACCCAGTACTTC. This translates into CSARPVTSGQETQYF.

This clonotype has only one observation. A read error may explain this, as a much larger clone is one base away. The chain recombines TRBV2 with TRBJ2-7; 7 bases map to TRBD1. V gave up 6 bases and J gave up 2 bases; unmatched junction bases: 7. The V gene's germline CDR1 is SNHLY and CDR2 FYNNEI. The CDR3 is made up of 14 amino acids. The CDR3 sequence is CASRVTGSAYEQYF. The CDR3 coding sequence is TGTGCCAGCAGGGTGACAGGGAGCGCCTACGAGCAGTACTTC.